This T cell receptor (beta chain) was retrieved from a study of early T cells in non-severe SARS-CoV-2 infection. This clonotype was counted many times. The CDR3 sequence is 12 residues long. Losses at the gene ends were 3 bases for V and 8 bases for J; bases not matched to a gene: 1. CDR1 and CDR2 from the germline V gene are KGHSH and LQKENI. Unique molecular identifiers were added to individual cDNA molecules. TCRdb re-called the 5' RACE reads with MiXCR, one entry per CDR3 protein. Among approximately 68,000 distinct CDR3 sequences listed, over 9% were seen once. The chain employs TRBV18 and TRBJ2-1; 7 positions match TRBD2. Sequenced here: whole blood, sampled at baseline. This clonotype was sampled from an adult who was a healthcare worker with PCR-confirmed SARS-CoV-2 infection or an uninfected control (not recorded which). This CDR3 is CASSPGGDEQFF. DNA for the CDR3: TGTGCCAGCTCACCGGGGGGGGATGAGCAGTTCTTC.